A selection of T cell receptor beta chains follows, all from one sample in a study of response to subunit inactivated influenza vaccine. TCRdb redid the calling of the RT-PCR reads with MiXCR, one entry per CDR3 protein. Seen here are about 650,000 distinct CDR3 sequences, approximately 15% observed once, and the top ten hold around 7.6%. The sample here was PBMCs from blood, taken roughly 2 weeks before vaccination. These receptors originate from a man aged 45-65 years who received an inactivated influenza vaccine. The conserved cysteine and the conserved F or W are not part of the CDR3 here. Not every row has a clone size; where given, it reads once, few, many or a size class.

J gene: TRBJ2-7
clone size: few
V gene: TRBV20-1
CDR3 protein: SAIGTVSSYEQY

J gene: TRBJ2-1
clone size: few
V gene: TRBV29-1
CDR3 protein: SVESLENNEQF

J gene: TRBJ2-4
clone size: NA
V gene: TRBV11-2
CDR3 protein: ASSSGPENIQY

J gene: TRBJ2-3
clone size: few
V gene: TRBV19
CDR3 protein: ASKVSGELQTDTQY

J gene: TRBJ2-7
clone size: few
V gene: TRBV7-6
CDR3 protein: ASSLNDYEQY

J gene: TRBJ2-7
clone size: many
V gene: TRBV27
CDR3 protein: ASSASGIYEQY

J gene: TRBJ2-1
clone size: many
V gene: TRBV12-3/TRBV12-4
CDR3 protein: ASSPRDSYNEQF

J gene: TRBJ2-1
clone size: NA
V gene: TRBV21-1
CDR3 protein: ASKQGTGGHNEQF

J gene: TRBJ2-1
clone size: few
V gene: TRBV20-1
CDR3 protein: SARFLAGGEGSNEQF

J gene: TRBJ2-5
clone size: few
V gene: TRBV6-2/TRBV6-3
CDR3 protein: ASSPPLQETQY

J gene: TRBJ2-7
clone size: NA
V gene: TRBV7-2
CDR3 protein: ASSLAGQGAREQY

J gene: TRBJ2-2
clone size: many
V gene: TRBV5-6
CDR3 protein: ASSYRTSGPTGELF

J gene: TRBJ2-5
clone size: NA
V gene: TRBV29-1
CDR3 protein: SVDNLGREETQY

J gene: TRBJ1-5
clone size: NA
V gene: TRBV28
CDR3 protein: ASSPNLNQPQH

J gene: TRBJ2-3
clone size: NA
V gene: TRBV7-8
CDR3 protein: ASSFGRQSADTQY

J gene: TRBJ1-2
clone size: NA
V gene: TRBV20-1
CDR3 protein: SAPDRSPRYGYT

J gene: TRBJ1-2
clone size: NA
V gene: TRBV7-9
CDR3 protein: ATPGGYGYT

J gene: TRBJ2-5
clone size: few
V gene: TRBV4-3
CDR3 protein: ASSQNEGETQY

J gene: TRBJ1-2
clone size: NA
V gene: TRBV6-4
CDR3 protein: ASSPQGGGGYT

J gene: TRBJ2-5
clone size: few
V gene: TRBV5-1
CDR3 protein: ASSSLGTRQETQY

J gene: TRBJ2-1
clone size: few
V gene: TRBV5-1
CDR3 protein: ASHPGGAASEQF

J gene: TRBJ2-5
clone size: NA
V gene: TRBV29-1
CDR3 protein: SVEDDSKETQY

J gene: TRBJ1-3
clone size: NA
V gene: TRBV20-1
CDR3 protein: SARKVAGNTIY

J gene: TRBJ2-3
clone size: few
V gene: TRBV10-3
CDR3 protein: AFRRSPTDTQY

J gene: TRBJ2-1
clone size: once
V gene: TRBV7-6
CDR3 protein: ASSQLQYNEQF

J gene: TRBJ2-7
clone size: NA
V gene: TRBV4-2
CDR3 protein: ASSPRDRGRGEQY

J gene: TRBJ1-6
clone size: NA
V gene: TRBV9
CDR3 protein: ASSSGTGYGALH

J gene: TRBJ1-2
clone size: NA
V gene: TRBV3-1
CDR3 protein: ASSRGAEWGYT

J gene: TRBJ2-1
clone size: NA
V gene: TRBV20-1
CDR3 protein: SASSLAGRPNEQF

J gene: TRBJ2-7
clone size: many
V gene: TRBV12-3/TRBV12-4
CDR3 protein: ASSGTSRYEQY

J gene: TRBJ2-5
clone size: NA
V gene: TRBV4-1
CDR3 protein: ASSTGAFETQY

J gene: TRBJ1-2
clone size: many
V gene: TRBV12-3/TRBV12-4
CDR3 protein: ASSPPLGHGYT

J gene: TRBJ2-5
clone size: few
V gene: TRBV29-1
CDR3 protein: SVAGRATRTQY

J gene: TRBJ2-7
clone size: NA
V gene: TRBV12-3/TRBV12-4
CDR3 protein: ASGTGWYEQY

J gene: TRBJ2-2
clone size: few
V gene: TRBV3-1
CDR3 protein: ASSYANPGQGHTGELF

J gene: TRBJ1-1
clone size: many
V gene: TRBV20-1
CDR3 protein: SARAGHSNTEAF

J gene: TRBJ2-7
clone size: once
V gene: TRBV15
CDR3 protein: ATSRDGNPYEQY

J gene: TRBJ2-1
clone size: few
V gene: TRBV12-3/TRBV12-4
CDR3 protein: ASKRGQGKNNEQF

J gene: TRBJ2-1
clone size: NA
V gene: TRBV6-5
CDR3 protein: ASSYRAGAGYNEQF

J gene: TRBJ2-2
clone size: few
V gene: TRBV7-2
CDR3 protein: ASRTLAGVVGELF

J gene: TRBJ2-5
clone size: NA
V gene: TRBV7-8
CDR3 protein: ASSFLAGGETQY